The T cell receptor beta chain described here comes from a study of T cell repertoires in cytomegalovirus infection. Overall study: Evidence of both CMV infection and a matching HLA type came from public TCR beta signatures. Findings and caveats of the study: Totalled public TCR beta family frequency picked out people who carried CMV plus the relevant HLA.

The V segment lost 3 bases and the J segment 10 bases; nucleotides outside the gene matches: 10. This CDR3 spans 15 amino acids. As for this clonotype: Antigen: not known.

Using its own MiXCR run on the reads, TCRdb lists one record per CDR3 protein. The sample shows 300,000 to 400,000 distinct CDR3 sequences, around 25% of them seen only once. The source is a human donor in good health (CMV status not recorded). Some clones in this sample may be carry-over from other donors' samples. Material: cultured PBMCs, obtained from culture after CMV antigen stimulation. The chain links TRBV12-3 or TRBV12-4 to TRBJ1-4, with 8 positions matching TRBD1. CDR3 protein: CASSLEWTGSGKLFF. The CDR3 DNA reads TGTGCCAGCAGTTTGGAATGGACAGGGAGTGGAAAACTGTTTTTT.